What follows are 4 T cell receptor beta chains derived from one specimen sequenced in a study of T cells after yellow fever vaccination. A single record per CDR3 protein comes from TCRdb applying MiXCR to the 5' RACE reads. The data hold around 310,000 distinct CDR3 sequences, with approximately 3.8% observed a single time. The specimen comprised PBMCs, sampled on the day of the yellow fever booster vaccination. The source is a young man who received the YFV17D yellow fever vaccine.

This clonotype was seen ten or more times. The gene calls are TRBV28 and TRBJ1-4; D uncertain. The V end was cut by 5 bases, the J end by 2 bases, with 18 bases between. Germline assignment: CDR1 MDHEN and CDR2 SYDVKM. There are 17 residues in the CDR3. The CDR3 sequence is CASSLFRAAGTNEKLFF. DNA for the CDR3: TGTGCCAGCAGTCTATTTCGGGCGGCGGGGACTAATGAAAAACTGTTTTTT.

Ten or more counts support this clonotype. V gene TRBV5-1 combines with J gene TRBJ2-2; D not certain. V was pared by 3 bases and J by 3 bases, with 9 bases between. This CDR3 spans 14 amino acids. CDR1 is SGHRS and CDR2 is YFSETQ in the germline V gene. The CDR3: CASSSGPDTGELFF. Here the CDR3 DNA reads TGCGCCAGCAGCTCCGGACCGGACACCGGGGAGCTGTTTTTT.

This rearrangement joins TRBV15 to TRBJ2-3; 12 bases are shared with TRBD1. This CDR3 has 14 amino acids. Germline CDR1 LNHNV, CDR2 YYDKDF (reference sequence). V was pared by 8 bases and J by 14 bases, with 14 bases of the junction left unmatched. CDR3 sequence (DNA): TGTGCCACCGCCCGGGACAGGGGGCGCCCCTCCCCGTATTTT. Translation gives CATARDRGRPSPYF.

This clonotype was counted a few times. The gene calls are TRBV4-1 and TRBJ2-7; TRBD1 matches 7 bases. Losses at the gene ends were 2 bases for V and 1 base for J; bases not matched to a gene: 2. Germline assignment: CDR1 MGHRA and CDR2 YSYEKL. CDR3 length equals 14 residues. The CDR3 DNA follows: TGCGCCAGCAGCCAAAGCAGGGGGTCCTACGAGCAGTACTTC. This codes for CASSQSRGSYEQYF.